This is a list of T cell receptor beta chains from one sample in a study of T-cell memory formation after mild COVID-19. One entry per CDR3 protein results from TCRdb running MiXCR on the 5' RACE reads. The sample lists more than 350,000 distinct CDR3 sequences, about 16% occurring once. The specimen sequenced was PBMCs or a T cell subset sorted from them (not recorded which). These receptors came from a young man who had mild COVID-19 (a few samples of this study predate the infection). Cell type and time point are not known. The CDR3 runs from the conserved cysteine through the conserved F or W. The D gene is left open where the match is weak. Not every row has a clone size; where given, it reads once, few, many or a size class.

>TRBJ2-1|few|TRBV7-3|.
TGTGCCAGCAGCCCCGGACTCATCTCCTACAATGAGCAGTTCTTC
CASSPGLISYNEQFF
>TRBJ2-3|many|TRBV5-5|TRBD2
TGTGCCAGCAGCTTGGTTAGCGGGGGAGCAGATACGCAGTATTTT
CASSLVSGGADTQYF
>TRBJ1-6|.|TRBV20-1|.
TGCAGTGCTACCGCCCAATCAGGGAATTCACCCCTCCACTTT
CSATAQSGNSPLHF
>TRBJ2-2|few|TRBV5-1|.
TGCGCCAGCAGCTTTTTACCCTCGAACACCGGGGAGCTGTTTTTT
CASSFLPSNTGELFF
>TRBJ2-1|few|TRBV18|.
TGTGCCAGCTCACCCGAAGGAGACGAGCAGTTCTTC
CASSPEGDEQFF
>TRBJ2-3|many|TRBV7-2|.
TGTGCCAGCAGCCCTGACGGGAGCACAGATACGCAGTATTTT
CASSPDGSTDTQYF
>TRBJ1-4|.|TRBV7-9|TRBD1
TGTGCCAGCAGCTCAAGGGAGGACAGGGGTAATGAAAAACTGTTTTTT
CASSSREDRGNEKLFF
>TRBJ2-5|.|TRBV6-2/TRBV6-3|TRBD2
TGTGCCGTCATGGCTAGCGGGGGTCAGACCCAGTACTTC
CAVMASGGQTQYF
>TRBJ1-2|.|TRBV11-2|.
TGTGCCAGCAGCTTAAATCCGGGGGACTTCTATGGCTACACCTTC
CASSLNPGDFYGYTF
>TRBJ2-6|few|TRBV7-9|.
TGTGCCAGCAGCTTAGCGTCCCACGGGGCCAACGTCCTGACTTTC
CASSLASHGANVLTF
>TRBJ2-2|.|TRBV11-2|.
TGTGCCAGCAGCCCCACGACAGGCCTCCGTGGCACCGGGGAGCTGTTTTTT
CASSPTTGLRGTGELFF
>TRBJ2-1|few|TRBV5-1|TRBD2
TGCGCCAGCAGGGTAGGGCTAGCGGACGACAATGAGCAGTTCTTC
CASRVGLADDNEQFF
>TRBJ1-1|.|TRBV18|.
TGTGCCAGCTCGTATCTTGGGCCGCCGAACACTGAAGCTTTCTTT
CASSYLGPPNTEAFF
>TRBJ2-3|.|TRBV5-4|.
TGTGCCAGCAGCCAAGGCCAGGGGTTGTGGTCAGATACGCAGTATTTT
CASSQGQGLWSDTQYF
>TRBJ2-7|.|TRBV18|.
TGTGCCAGCTCACCACCGTCCGGGTCCGGGAGCTACGAGCAGTACTTC
CASSPPSGSGSYEQYF
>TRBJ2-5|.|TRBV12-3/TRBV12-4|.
TGTGCCAGCAGTCGTCGAGGGGGGCGCCTGGAGACCCAGTACTTC
CASSRRGGRLETQYF
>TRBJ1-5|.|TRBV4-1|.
TGCGCCAGCAGCCAATATCCTGTGGCATACTATCAGCCCCAGCATTTT
CASSQYPVAYYQPQHF
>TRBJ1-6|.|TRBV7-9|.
TGTGCCAGCAGCTCTTCGGAGGGGAGCAATTCACCCCTCCACTTT
CASSSSEGSNSPLHF
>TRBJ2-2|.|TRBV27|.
TGTGCCAGCGGGGCCTCGGGAACCGGGGAGCTGTTTTTT
CASGASGTGELFF
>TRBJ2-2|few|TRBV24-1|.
TGTGCCACTTCTAGGGGACAGAACACCGGGGAGCTGTTTTTT
CATSRGQNTGELFF
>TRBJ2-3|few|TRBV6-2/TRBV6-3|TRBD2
TGTGCCAGCAGTTTGCTAGCGGGGGCAAACCCAGATACGCAGTATTTT
CASSLLAGANPDTQYF
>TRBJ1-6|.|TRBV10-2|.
TGCGCCAGCAGTGACCCCGGTGGGTCAAATTCACCCCTCCACTTT
CASSDPGGSNSPLHF
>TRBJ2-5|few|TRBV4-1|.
TGCGCCAGCAGCCAATTCTCCGGGGCCAGGGAGACCCAGTACTTC
CASSQFSGARETQYF
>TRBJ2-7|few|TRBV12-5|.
TGTGCTAGTGGTTTGGTACTATACGGGACGGGAGTCTCCTACGAGCAGTACTTC
CASGLVLYGTGVSYEQYF
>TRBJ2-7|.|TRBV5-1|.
TGCGCCAGCAGCAATACAGGTTCTCACGAGCAGTACTTC
CASSNTGSHEQYF
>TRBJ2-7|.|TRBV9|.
TGTGCCAGCAGCGTAGCTGGGGAAGGGTACTACGAGCAGTACTTC
CASSVAGEGYYEQYF
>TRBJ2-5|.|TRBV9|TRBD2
TGTGCCAGCAGCCCCCAGGAGCGGGGAGAGACCCAGTACTTC
CASSPQERGETQYF
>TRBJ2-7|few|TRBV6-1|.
TGTGCCAGCAGTGAATTCGGTTACGAGCAGTACTTC
CASSEFGYEQYF
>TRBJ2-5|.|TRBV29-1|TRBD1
TGCAGCGTTGGGCGGGCAGGGGGCTACCAGTACCAAGAGACCCAGTACTTC
CSVGRAGGYQYQETQYF
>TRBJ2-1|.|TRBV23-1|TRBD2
TGCGCCAGCAGTCAACCCCTGGGGAGCGGGGGGCTTAACAATGAGCAGTTCTTC
CASSQPLGSGGLNNEQFF
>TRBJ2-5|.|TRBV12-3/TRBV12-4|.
TGTGCCAGCAGTTTTGGAGTATGGCGGGAGACCCAGTACTTC
CASSFGVWRETQYF
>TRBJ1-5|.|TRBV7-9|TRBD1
TGTGCCAGCAGCTTAGGAGGACAGGGCCAGCCCCAGCATTTT
CASSLGGQGQPQHF
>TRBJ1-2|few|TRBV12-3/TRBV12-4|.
TGTGCCAGCACCTTGGTGCTGGGCGGGAGCTACACCTTC
CASTLVLGGSYTF